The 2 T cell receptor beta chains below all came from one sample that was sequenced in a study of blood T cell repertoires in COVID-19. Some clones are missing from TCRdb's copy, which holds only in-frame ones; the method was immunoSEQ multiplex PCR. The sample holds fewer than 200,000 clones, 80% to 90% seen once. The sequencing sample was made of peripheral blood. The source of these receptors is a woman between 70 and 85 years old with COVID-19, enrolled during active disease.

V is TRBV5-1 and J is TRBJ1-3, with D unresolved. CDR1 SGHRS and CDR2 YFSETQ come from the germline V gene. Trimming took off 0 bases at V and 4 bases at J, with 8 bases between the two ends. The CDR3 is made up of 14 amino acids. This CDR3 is CASSLAGSGNTIYF. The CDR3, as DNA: TGCGCCAGCAGCTTGGCGGGGTCGGGAAACACCATATATTTT.

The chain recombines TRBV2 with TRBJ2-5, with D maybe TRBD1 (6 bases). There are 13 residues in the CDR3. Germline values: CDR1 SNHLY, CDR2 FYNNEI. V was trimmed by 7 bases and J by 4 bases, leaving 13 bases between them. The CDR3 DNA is TGTGCCAGCAACCAGGGGTTCTCAGAGACCCAGTACTTC. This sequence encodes CASNQGFSETQYF.